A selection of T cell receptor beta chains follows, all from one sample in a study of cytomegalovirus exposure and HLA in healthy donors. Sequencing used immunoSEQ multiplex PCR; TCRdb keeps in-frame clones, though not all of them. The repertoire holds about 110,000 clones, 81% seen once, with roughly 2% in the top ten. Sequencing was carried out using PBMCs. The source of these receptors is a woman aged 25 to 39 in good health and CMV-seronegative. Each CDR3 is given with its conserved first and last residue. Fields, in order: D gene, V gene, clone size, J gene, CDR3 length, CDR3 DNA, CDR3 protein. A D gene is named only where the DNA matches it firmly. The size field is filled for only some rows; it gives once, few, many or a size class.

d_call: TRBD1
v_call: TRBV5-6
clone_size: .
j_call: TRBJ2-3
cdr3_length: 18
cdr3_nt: TGTGCCAGCAGTTCACCCCCGGGACAGAAAACTAGCACAGATACGCAGTATTTT
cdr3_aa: CASSSPPGQKTSTDTQYF

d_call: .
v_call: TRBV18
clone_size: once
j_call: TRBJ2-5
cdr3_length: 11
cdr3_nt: TGTGCCAGCTCCACATCAGAGACCCAGTACTTC
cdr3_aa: CASSTSETQYF

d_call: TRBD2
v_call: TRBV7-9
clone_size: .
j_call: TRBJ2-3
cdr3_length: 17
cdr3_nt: TGTGCCAGCAGCTTATTGGTAGCGGGAGTGAAGTTGGATACGCAGTATTTT
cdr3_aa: CASSLLVAGVKLDTQYF

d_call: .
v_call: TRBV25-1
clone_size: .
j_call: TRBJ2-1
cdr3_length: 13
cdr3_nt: TGTGCCAGCAGTGAGTTGACGGGCAATGAGCAGTTCTTC
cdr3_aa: CASSELTGNEQFF

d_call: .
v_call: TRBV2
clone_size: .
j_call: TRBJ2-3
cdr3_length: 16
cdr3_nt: TGTGCCAGCAGTTCCGGGCAGGGGCCGGGCACAGATACGCAGTATTTT
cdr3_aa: CASSSGQGPGTDTQYF

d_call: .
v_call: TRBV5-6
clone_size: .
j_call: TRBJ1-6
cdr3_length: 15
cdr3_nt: TGTGCCAGCAACCCAGGGGAGAGTATGGATTCACCCCTCCACTTT
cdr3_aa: CASNPGESMDSPLHF

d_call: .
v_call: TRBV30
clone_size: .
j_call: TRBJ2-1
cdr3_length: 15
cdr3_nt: TGTGCCTGGAGTGTAGGTAGCGGACGAATCAATGAGCAGTTCTTC
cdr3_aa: CAWSVGSGRINEQFF

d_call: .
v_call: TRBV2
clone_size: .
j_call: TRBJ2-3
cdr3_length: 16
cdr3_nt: TGTGCCAGCAGTGTTTGGCTAACTACCAGCACAGATACGCAGTATTTT
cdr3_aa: CASSVWLTTSTDTQYF

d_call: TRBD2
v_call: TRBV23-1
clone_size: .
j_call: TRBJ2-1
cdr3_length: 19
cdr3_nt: TGCGCCAGCAGTCGGCCGCAGACTAGCGGGAGGTCTTCCTACAATGAGCAGTTCTTC
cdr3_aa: CASSRPQTSGRSSYNEQFF

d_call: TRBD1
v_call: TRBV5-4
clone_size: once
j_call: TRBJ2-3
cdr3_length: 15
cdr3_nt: TGTGCCAGCAGCTTGTCGGGACAGGGAATAGATACGCAGTATTTT
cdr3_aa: CASSLSGQGIDTQYF

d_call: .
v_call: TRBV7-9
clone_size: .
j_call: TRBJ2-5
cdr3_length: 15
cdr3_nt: TGTGCCAGCAGCTCGTCTCGGGGGGCAGGGGAGACCCAGTACTTC
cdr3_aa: CASSSSRGAGETQYF

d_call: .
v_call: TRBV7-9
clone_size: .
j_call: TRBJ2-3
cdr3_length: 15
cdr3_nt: TGTGCCAGCAGCTTAGTGGAGATTAGCACAGATACGCAGTATTTT
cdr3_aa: CASSLVEISTDTQYF

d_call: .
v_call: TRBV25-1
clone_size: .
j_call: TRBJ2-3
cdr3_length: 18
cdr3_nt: TGTGCCAGCAGTGAATATTGGGGGGGCCGGCTTAGCACAGATACGCAGTATTTT
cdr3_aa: CASSEYWGGRLSTDTQYF

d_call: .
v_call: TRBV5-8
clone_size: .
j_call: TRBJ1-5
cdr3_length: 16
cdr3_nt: TGTGCCAGCAGCGTATCGACCCTGCAGGCGCATCAGCCCCAGCATTTT
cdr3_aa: CASSVSTLQAHQPQHF

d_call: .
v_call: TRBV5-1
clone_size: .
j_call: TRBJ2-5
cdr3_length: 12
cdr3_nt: TGCGCCAGCAGCTCCATGAGGAGGACCCAGTACTTC
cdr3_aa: CASSSMRRTQYF

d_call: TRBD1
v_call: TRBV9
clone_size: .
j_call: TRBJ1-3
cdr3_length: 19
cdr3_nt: TGTGCCAGCAGCGGTCCGGGACAGGTCCCCACTAACTCTGGAAACACCATATATTTT
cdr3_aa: CASSGPGQVPTNSGNTIYF

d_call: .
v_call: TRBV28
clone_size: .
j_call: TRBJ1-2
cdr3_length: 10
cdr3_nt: TGTGCCAGCAGTTCGGTTGGCTACACCTTC
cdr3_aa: CASSSVGYTF

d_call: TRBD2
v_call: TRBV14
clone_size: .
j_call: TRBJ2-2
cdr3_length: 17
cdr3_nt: TGTGCCAGCAGCAGACTAGCGGGAGGCGGGAACACCGGGGAGCTGTTTTTT
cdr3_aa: CASSRLAGGGNTGELFF

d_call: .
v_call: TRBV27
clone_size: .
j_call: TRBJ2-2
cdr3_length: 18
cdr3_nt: TGTGCCAGCAGCCGCAGGGGGCGAGGGACTACGAACACCGGGGAGCTGTTTTTT
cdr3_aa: CASSRRGRGTTNTGELFF

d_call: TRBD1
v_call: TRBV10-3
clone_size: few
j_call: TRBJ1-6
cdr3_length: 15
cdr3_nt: TGTGCCATCAGTGATACCGGGACAGCAGATTCACCCCTCCACTTT
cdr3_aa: CAISDTGTADSPLHF

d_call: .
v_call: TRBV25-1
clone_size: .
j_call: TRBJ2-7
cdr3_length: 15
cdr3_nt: TGTGCCAGCAGTGAATCCCCGGGACTGACTTACGAGCAGTACTTC
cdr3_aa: CASSESPGLTYEQYF

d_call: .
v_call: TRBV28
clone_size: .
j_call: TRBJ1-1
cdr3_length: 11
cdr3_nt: TGTGCCAGCAGTTTCTCGAGTGAAGCTTTCTTT
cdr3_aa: CASSFSSEAFF

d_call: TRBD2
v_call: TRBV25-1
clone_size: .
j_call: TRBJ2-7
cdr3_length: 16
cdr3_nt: TGTGCCAGCAGTTCAACGACTAGCGGGACCGCCCACGAGCAGTACTTC
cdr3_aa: CASSSTTSGTAHEQYF

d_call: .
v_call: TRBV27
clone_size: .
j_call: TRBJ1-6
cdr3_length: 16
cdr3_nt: TGTGCCAGCAGGATACGGGGTGCCTCCTATAATTCACCCCTCCACTTT
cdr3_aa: CASRIRGASYNSPLHF

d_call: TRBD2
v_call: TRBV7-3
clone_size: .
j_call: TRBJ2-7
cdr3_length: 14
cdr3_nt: TGTGCCAGCAGCTTAAGGGGCGGGAGCTACGAGCAGTACTTC
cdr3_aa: CASSLRGGSYEQYF

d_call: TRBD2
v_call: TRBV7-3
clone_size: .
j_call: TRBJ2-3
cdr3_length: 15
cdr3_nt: TGTGCCAGCAGCATCGGACTAGCGGTAGCTGATACGCAGTATTTT
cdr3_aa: CASSIGLAVADTQYF

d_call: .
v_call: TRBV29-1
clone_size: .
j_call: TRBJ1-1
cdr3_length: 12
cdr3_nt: TGCAGCGTCGGACAGCCGAACACTGAAGCTTTCTTT
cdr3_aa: CSVGQPNTEAFF

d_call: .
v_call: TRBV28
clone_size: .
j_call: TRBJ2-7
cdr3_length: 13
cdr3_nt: TGTGCCAGCAGCACTCCGAGCGGCTACGAGCAGTACTTC
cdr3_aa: CASSTPSGYEQYF

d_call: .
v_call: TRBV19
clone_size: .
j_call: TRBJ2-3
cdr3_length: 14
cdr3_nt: TGTGCCAGCAAATTGGGGGCCGCGACAGATACGCAGTATTTT
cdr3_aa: CASKLGAATDTQYF

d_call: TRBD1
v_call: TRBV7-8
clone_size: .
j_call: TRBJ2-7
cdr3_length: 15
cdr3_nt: TGTGCCAGCAGCTATATACAGGGGCATTTGAACGAGCAGTACTTC
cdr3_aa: CASSYIQGHLNEQYF

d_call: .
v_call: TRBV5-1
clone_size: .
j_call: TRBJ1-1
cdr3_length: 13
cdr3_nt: TGCGCCAGCAGCTTGGAACAGGAAACTGAAGCTTTCTTT
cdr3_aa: CASSLEQETEAFF

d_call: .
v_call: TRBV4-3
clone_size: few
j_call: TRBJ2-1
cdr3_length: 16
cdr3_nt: TGCGCCAGCAGCCAAGGGCGGCAAAGCTCCTACAATGAGCAGTTCTTC
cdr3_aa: CASSQGRQSSYNEQFF

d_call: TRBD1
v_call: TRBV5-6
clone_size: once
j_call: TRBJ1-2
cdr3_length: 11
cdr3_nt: TGTGCCAGCAGCTTACAGGGGAGCTACACCTTC
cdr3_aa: CASSLQGSYTF

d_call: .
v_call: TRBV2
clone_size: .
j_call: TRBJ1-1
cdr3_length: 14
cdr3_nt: TGTGCCAGCGGGGCCACACAGAGGAACACTGAAGCTTTCTTT
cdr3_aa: CASGATQRNTEAFF

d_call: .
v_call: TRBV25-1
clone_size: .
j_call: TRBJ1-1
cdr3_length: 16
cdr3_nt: TGTGCCAGCAGTGCCCCCGCCCAAGGACTGACCACTGAAGCTTTCTTT
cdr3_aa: CASSAPAQGLTTEAFF

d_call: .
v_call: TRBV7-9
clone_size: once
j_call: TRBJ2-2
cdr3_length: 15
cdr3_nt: TGTGCCAGCACGTACGGGACAAGAAACACCGGGGAGCTGTTTTTT
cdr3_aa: CASTYGTRNTGELFF

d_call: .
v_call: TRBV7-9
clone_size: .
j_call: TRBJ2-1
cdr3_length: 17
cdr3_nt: TGTGCCAGCACCAGAGGCTCCGAGGGCAGAATGAACAATGAGCAGTTCTTC
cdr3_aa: CASTRGSEGRMNNEQFF

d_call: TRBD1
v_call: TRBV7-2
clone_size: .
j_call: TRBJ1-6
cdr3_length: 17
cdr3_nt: TGTGCCAGCAGCTCCGACAGGGCTCCGTTCTATAATTCACCCCTCCACTTT
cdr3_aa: CASSSDRAPFYNSPLHF

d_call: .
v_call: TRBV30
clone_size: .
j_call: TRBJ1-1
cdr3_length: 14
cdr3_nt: TGTGCCTGGAGTGTACAGGGACCGAACACTGAAGCTTTCTTT
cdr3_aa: CAWSVQGPNTEAFF

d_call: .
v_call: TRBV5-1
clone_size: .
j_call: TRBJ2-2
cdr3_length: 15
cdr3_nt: TGCGCCAGCACCCTGAGGGAGGACGGGACCGGGGAGCTGTTTTTT
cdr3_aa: CASTLREDGTGELFF

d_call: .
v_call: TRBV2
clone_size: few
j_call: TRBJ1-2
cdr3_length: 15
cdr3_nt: TGTGCCAGCATCCCCGAAGGGGGATTTATCTATGGCTACACCTTC
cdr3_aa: CASIPEGGFIYGYTF

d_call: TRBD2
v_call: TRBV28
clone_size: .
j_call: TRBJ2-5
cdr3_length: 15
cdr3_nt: TGTGCCAGCAGTTCCGGGACTAGCGGGACAGAGACCCAGTACTTC
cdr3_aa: CASSSGTSGTETQYF

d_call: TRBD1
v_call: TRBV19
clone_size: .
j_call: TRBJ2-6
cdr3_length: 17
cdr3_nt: TGTGCCAGTAGTATGGCGGACAGGGAACCTGGGGCCAACGTCCTGACTTTC
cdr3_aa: CASSMADREPGANVLTF

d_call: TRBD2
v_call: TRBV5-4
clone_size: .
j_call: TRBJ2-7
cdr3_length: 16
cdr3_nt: TGTGCCAGCAGCCGGACCTTAGCGGGAGGGTCCTACGAGCAGTACTTC
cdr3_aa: CASSRTLAGGSYEQYF

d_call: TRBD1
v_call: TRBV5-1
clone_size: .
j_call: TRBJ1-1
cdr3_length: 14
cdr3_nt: TGCGCCAGCAGCTTGGGACAGGGATTCACTGAAGCTTTCTTT
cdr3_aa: CASSLGQGFTEAFF

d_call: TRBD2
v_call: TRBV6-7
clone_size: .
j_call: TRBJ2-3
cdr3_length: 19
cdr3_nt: TGTGCCAGCAGTTACCTCCCCCGGGGGAGGGCAGACCACACAGATACGCAGTATTTT
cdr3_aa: CASSYLPRGRADHTDTQYF

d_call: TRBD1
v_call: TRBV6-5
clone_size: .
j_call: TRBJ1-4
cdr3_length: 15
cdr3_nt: TGTGCCAGCAGTAAAAACCCGGGACAGGGCGGAAAACTGTTTTTT
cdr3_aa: CASSKNPGQGGKLFF

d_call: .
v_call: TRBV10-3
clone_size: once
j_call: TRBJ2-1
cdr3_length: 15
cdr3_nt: TGTGCCATCAGTGAGTCAAGCGGCGGGATTGGTGAGCAGTTCTTC
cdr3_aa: CAISESSGGIGEQFF